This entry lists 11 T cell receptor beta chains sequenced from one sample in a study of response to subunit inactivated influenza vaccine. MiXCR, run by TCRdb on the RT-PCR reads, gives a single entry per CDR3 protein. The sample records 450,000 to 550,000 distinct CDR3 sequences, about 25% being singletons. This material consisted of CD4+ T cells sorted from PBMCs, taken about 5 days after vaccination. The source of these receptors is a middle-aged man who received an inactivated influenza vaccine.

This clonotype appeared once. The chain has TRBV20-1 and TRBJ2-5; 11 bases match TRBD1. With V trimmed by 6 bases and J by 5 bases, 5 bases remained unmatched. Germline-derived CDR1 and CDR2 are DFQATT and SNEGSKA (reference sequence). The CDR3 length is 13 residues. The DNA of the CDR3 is TGCAGTGCCAGGACAGGGGGCGTGGAGACCCAGTACTTC. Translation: CSARTGGVETQYF.

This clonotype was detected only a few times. Here the CDR3 reads CASSLSGRGDTQYF. The CDR3, as DNA: TGTGCCAGCAGCCTCAGCGGGAGGGGGGATACGCAGTATTTT. The chain links TRBV4-2 to TRBJ2-3, with TRBD2 matching 10 bases. Looked up from germline, CDR1 is LGHNA and CDR2 is YNFKEQ. The CDR3 length is 14 residues. The trim removed 4 bases at V and 6 bases at J, leaving 4 bases unmatched.

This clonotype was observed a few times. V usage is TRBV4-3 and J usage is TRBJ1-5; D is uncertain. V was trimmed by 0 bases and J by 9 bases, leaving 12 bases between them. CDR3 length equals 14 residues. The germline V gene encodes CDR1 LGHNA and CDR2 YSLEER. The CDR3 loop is CASSQERSRSPQHF. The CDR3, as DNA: TGCGCCAGCAGCCAAGAACGGAGCCGGTCGCCCCAGCATTTT.

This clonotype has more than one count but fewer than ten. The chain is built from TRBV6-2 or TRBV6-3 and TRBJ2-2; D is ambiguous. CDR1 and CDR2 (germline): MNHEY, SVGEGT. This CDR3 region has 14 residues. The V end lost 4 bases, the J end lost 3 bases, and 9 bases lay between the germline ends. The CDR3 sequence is CASSFGPYTGELFF. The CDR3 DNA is TGTGCCAGCAGTTTCGGGCCGTACACCGGGGAGCTGTTTTTT.

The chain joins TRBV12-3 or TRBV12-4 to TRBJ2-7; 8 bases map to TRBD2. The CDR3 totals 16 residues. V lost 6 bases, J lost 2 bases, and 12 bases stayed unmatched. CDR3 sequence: CASRPIRLASTYEQYF. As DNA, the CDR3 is TGTGCCAGCAGACCTATCCGACTAGCGTCCACCTACGAGCAGTACTTC.

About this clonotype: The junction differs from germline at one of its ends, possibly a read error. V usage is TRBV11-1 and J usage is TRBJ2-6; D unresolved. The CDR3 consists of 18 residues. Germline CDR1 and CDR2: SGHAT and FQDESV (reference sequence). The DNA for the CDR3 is TGTGCCAGCAGCTTTGGAAGTCGGATGCGCTCTGGGTCCAACGTCCTGACTTTC. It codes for CASSFGSRMRSGSNVLTF.

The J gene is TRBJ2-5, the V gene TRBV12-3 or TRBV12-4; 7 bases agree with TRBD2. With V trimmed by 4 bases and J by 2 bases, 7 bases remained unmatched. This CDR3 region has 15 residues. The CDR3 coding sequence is TGTGCCAGCAGTTGGGGGGGTCGGGGACAAGAGACCCAGTACTTC. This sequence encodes CASSWGGRGQETQYF.

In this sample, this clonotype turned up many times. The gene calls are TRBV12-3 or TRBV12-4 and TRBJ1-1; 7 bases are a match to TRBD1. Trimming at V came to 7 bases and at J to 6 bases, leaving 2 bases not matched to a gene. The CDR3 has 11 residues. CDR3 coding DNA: TGTGCCAGCATTACAGGGGCTGAAGCTTTCTTT. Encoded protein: CASITGAEAFF.

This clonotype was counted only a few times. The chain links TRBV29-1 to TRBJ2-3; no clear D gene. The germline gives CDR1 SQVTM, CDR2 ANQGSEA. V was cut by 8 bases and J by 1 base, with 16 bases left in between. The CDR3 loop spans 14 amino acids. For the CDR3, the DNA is TGCAGCTTCTTACAGCCCCTCGGCACAGATACGCAGTATTTT. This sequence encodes CSFLQPLGTDTQYF.

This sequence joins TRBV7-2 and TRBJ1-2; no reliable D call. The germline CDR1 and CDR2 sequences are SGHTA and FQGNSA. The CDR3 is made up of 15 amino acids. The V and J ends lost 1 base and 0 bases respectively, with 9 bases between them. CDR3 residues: CASSLEGIANYGYTF. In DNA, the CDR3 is TGTGCCAGCAGCTTAGAAGGGATAGCTAACTATGGCTACACCTTC.

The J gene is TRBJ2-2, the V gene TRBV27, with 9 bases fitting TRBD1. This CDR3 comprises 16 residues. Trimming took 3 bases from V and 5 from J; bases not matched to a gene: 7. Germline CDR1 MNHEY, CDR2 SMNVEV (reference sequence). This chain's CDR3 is CASSFAQGAGTGELFF. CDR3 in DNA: TGTGCCAGCAGTTTCGCACAGGGGGCAGGTACCGGGGAGCTGTTTTTT.